One and the same sample provided the 17 T cell receptor beta chains below, sequenced in a study of blood T cell repertoires in COVID-19. Assay used: immunoSEQ multiplex PCR; TCRdb lists only in-frame clones, some missing. Altogether 150,000 to 200,000 clones are present, 80% to 85% being singletons, with the ten largest covering 6.5% to 8.5%. Sequencing was performed on peripheral blood. The receptors come from a woman in her 70s with COVID-19, enrolled during active disease.

The V call is TRBV29-1, the J call TRBJ1-1; D not certain. The CDR3 covers 14 residues. With 5 bases removed from V and 3 bases from J, the gap between germline ends came to 16 bases. CDR1 is SQVTM and CDR2 is ANQGSEA in the germline V gene. The CDR3 here is CSVRGQVGDTEAFF. CDR3 bases: TGCAGCGTTCGTGGGCAGGTAGGCGACACTGAAGCTTTCTTT.

This clone was detected many times. V is TRBV5-4 and J is TRBJ1-2, with 8 bases lining up with TRBD1. The J segment lost 8 bases and the V segment lost 3 bases, leaving 18 bases of the junction unmatched. The V gene's germline CDR1 is SGHNT and CDR2 YYREEE (reference sequence). This CDR3 is 17 amino acids long. As DNA, the CDR3 is TGTGCCAGCAGCTGGACAGGGCGCCGCTCAACTGGTTTCGGCTACACCTTC. Translating it yields CASSWTGRRSTGFGYTF.

This clone has only a few counts. This sample also contains other DNA sequences that code for the same CDR3. This chain connects TRBV28 to TRBJ1-5, with D maybe TRBD1 (5 bases). Germline loops: CDR1 MDHEN, CDR2 SYDVKM. V lost 2 bases and J lost 6, with 5 bases in between. This CDR3 contains 12 residues. The CDR3 sequence: CASSLQGQPQHF. The DNA of the CDR3 is TGTGCCAGCAGTTTACAGGGTCAGCCCCAGCATTTT.

This clone has only one observation. The rearrangement links TRBV30 to TRBJ2-6, with 9 bases matching TRBD1. The V segment lost 3 bases and the J segment 0 bases; nucleotides outside the gene matches: 6. Germline lookup yields CDR1 GTSNPN and CDR2 SVGIG (reference sequence). The CDR3 runs to 17 residues. CDR3 loop: CAWRIDRGSSGANVLTF. The CDR3 DNA is TGTGCCTGGAGAATCGACAGGGGGAGCTCTGGGGCCAACGTCCTGACTTTC.

V usage is TRBV19 and J usage is TRBJ1-2; 7 positions match TRBD1. Per the germline V gene, CDR1 is LNHDA and CDR2 is SQIVND (reference sequence). V gave up 6 bases and J gave up 5 bases; unmatched junction bases: 12. The CDR3 is 15 residues long. The CDR3, as DNA: TGTGCCAGTAGCCTCTCCGGGACAGCTACTTATGGCTACACCTTC. Protein product: CASSLSGTATYGYTF.

This clone was observed a single time. This chain links TRBV3-1 (or the pseudogene TRBV3-2) with TRBJ1-3; a weak D match, TRBD1 (5 bases). From germline, CDR1 is LGHDT and CDR2 YNNKEL (reference sequence). The CDR3 consists of 18 residues. Between the trimmed V and J ends, which lost 0 bases and 5 bases, there was a span of 20 bases. CDR3 amino acids: CASSQDRRGREARNTIYF. DNA of the CDR3: TGTGCCAGCAGCCAAGATAGAAGGGGAAGGGAAGCCAGAAACACCATATATTTT.

The chain links TRBV24-1 to TRBJ2-2; D might be TRBD1 (6 bases). Germline CDR1 reads KGHDR; CDR2 reads SFDVKD. Between the trimmed V and J ends, which lost 6 bases and 5 bases, there was a span of 12 bases. This CDR3 has 14 residues. The chain's CDR3 is CATSMGAGTGELFF. CDR3 nucleotide sequence: TGTGCCACCAGTATGGGGGCCGGGACCGGGGAGCTGTTTTTT.

The chain combines TRBV25-1 with TRBJ1-2; D uncertain. Germline V lookup: CDR1 MGHDK, CDR2 SYGVNS. This CDR3 contains 13 residues. V lost 5 bases, J lost 3 bases, and 10 bases lay in between. The CDR3 DNA reads as TGTGCCAGCAGTTCGACTCCGGACTATGGCTACACCTTC. Translated, it gives CASSSTPDYGYTF.

This clone was detected only a few times. The rearrangement joins TRBV4-1 to TRBJ1-4; D unclear. This CDR3 has 13 residues. The ends were cut back, 2 bases at V and 8 bases at J, with 9 bases in the middle. Germline V gives CDR1 MGHRA, CDR2 YSYEKL. The CDR3 spells CASSQSRLEKLFF. Written as DNA, the CDR3 is TGCGCCAGCAGCCAATCGAGGTTAGAAAAACTGTTTTTT.

In DNA form, the CDR3 reads TGTGCCAGCAGCGGCCGGACAGTCACAAATAGCAATCAGCCCCAGCATTTT. Translated, it gives CASSGRTVTNSNQPQHF. The chain recombines TRBV6-2 or TRBV6-3 with TRBJ1-5; maybe TRBD1 (6 bases). Germline V gene sequence: CDR1 MNHEY, CDR2 SVGEGT. The CDR3 is 17 amino acids. The V gene lost 6 bases and the J gene lost 0 bases, with 18 bases spanning the gap.

This clone was recorded once. The rearrangement uses TRBV28 and TRBJ1-2, with 9 bases fitting TRBD1. After removal of 3 bases from V and 12 bases from J, the junction contained 5 bases not matched to a gene. Per the germline V gene, CDR1 is MDHEN and CDR2 is SYDVKM. The CDR3 has 12 residues. CDR3 loop: CASSFPGQGNTF. The CDR3 coding sequence is TGTGCCAGCAGTTTCCCCGGACAGGGGAACACCTTC.

This clone was found once. The chain is built from TRBV28 and TRBJ1-2, with a possible D match to TRBD1 (6 bases). Germline loops: CDR1 MDHEN, CDR2 SYDVKM. The CDR3 is made up of 14 amino acids. V was clipped by 6 bases and J by 5 bases, with 16 bases between them. In DNA, the CDR3 is TGTGCCAGCAGGCGGGGGGGACAACCATATGGCTACACCTTC. Translating gives CASRRGGQPYGYTF.

The V and J genes are TRBV19 and TRBJ2-1; 12 nucleotides agree with TRBD2. Per the germline V gene, CDR1 is LNHDA and CDR2 is SQIVND (reference sequence). Trimming at V came to 4 bases and at J to 6 bases, leaving 25 bases not matched to a gene. This CDR3 is 22 amino acids long. Written as DNA, the CDR3 is TGTGCCAGTAGTAGGGGCGCCATGACTAGCGGGAGTGTCCCGGCGGATTCCAATGAGCAGTTCTTC. Its translation: CASSRGAMTSGSVPADSNEQFF.

The genes are TRBV10-3 and TRBJ1-1; D may be TRBD1 (5 bases). This CDR3 is 16 amino acids long. CDR1 is ENHRY and CDR2 is SYGVKD in the germline V gene. The V end was cut by 0 bases, the J end by 1 base, with 12 bases between. CDR3: CAISESNPGGNTEAFF. As DNA, the CDR3 is TGTGCCATCAGTGAGTCGAATCCGGGGGGGAACACTGAAGCTTTCTTT.

The V gene is TRBV12-5, the J gene TRBJ1-1; 8 bases fit TRBD1. CDR1 is LGHNT and CDR2 is FRNRAP in the germline V gene. This CDR3 contains 18 residues. Trimming removed 1 base from V and 4 bases from J; junction bases left unmatched: 14. CDR3 nucleotides: TGTGCTAGTGGTTTGGGCCACGGACAGGGACGTTCAGGCACTGAAGCTTTCTTT. Amino acids: CASGLGHGQGRSGTEAFF.

The table lists this clone with a count of one. The chain couples TRBV5-4 to TRBJ2-2; 10 positions match TRBD2. Unmatched junction bases numbered 9, after V lost 5 bases and J lost 5 bases. Looked up from germline, CDR1 is SGHNT and CDR2 is YYREEE (reference sequence). This CDR3 is built from 16 residues. CDR3 nucleotides: TGTGCCAGCAGTTCCGTAAAAGCGGGGGGGACCGGGGAGCTGTTTTTT. It is translated as CASSSVKAGGTGELFF.

The chain combines TRBV5-1 with TRBJ1-6, with no clear D. Trimming pared 2 bases from V and 12 bases from J, leaving 15 bases between. This CDR3 comprises 14 residues. Germline lookup yields CDR1 SGHRS and CDR2 YFSETQ. The DNA of the CDR3 is TGCGCCAGCAGCTTACGTATTTCCGGTGAACCCCTCCACTTT. Its protein product is CASSLRISGEPLHF. The variable domain in full, completed from reference TRBV5-1 and TRBJ1-6, reads KAGVTQTPRYLIKTRGQQVTLSCSPISGHRSVSWYQQTPGQGLQFLFEYFSETQRNKGNFPGRFSGRQFSNSRSEMNVSTLELGDSALYLCASSLRISGEPLHFGNGTRLTVT.